Presented here are 6 T cell receptor beta chains from one specimen sequenced in a study of blood T cell repertoires in COVID-19 (dated by TCRdb to the early 2020s). Libraries came from the immunoSEQ multiplex PCR assay. TCRdb obtained this table from immuneACCESS and retained in-frame rearrangements with V and J assigned. These tables miss some clones; where compared with another copy, unresolved V genes account for less than half of the shortfall, and the remainder is unexplained. A total of 130,000 or so clones appear in this sample, about 75% of them only once. Of the sample, around 18% falls within the top ten clones. Source material: peripheral blood. Receptors originate from an elderly man with acute or convalescent COVID-19.

This sequence joins TRBV7-9 and TRBJ2-7, with D possibly being TRBD1 (6 bases). Germline CDR1 reads SEHNR; CDR2 reads FQNEAQ (reference sequence). The V and J ends lost 4 bases and 3 bases respectively, with 10 bases between them. The CDR3 is 13 residues long. The CDR3: CASSSRDNYEQYF. In nucleotides, the CDR3 is TGTGCCAGCAGCTCTCGGGACAACTACGAGCAGTACTTC.

This CDR3 reads CASSTDRTTSYNEQFF. CDR3 bases: TGTGCCAGCAGTACCGACAGAACCACCTCCTACAATGAGCAGTTCTTC. The chain combines TRBV6-4 with TRBJ2-1; D perhaps matches TRBD1 (5 bases). V gave up 5 bases and J gave up 0 bases, with 14 bases separating them. The CDR3 covers 16 residues. The germline V gene encodes CDR1 MRHNA and CDR2 SNTAGT.

This chain uses TRBV4-3 with TRBJ2-7, with TRBD1 matching 7 bases. V lost 1 base and J lost 1; bases outside the gene matches: 1. The CDR3 length is 14 residues. Looked up from germline, CDR1 is LGHNA and CDR2 is YSLEER. The DNA of the CDR3 is TGCGCCAGCAGCCAAGGACAGGGATCCTACGAGCAGTACTTC. Encoded protein: CASSQGQGSYEQYF.

In this sample, this clone turned up a few times. The rearrangement uses TRBV25-1 and TRBJ1-1, with no clear D. The V gene lost 5 bases and the J gene lost 3 bases, with 10 bases spanning the gap. The germline gives CDR1 MGHDK, CDR2 SYGVNS. The CDR3 spans 13 residues. The CDR3 sequence: CASSWALHTEAFF. The CDR3 DNA follows: TGTGCCAGCAGTTGGGCGCTTCACACTGAAGCTTTCTTT.

This clone was seen just once. The chain links TRBV11-3 to TRBJ2-3; D is possibly TRBD2 (5 bases). CDR1 is SGHNT, CDR2 YENEEA, per germline. The ends were cut back, 5 bases at V and 5 bases at J, with 17 bases in the middle. The CDR3 runs 15 residues. The CDR3 loop is CASSTSPSFGDTQYF. The DNA of the CDR3 is TGTGCCAGCAGCACTAGTCCGAGTTTCGGAGATACGCAGTATTTT.

This clone was detected once. The chain combines TRBV13 with TRBJ1-2; D is possibly TRBD1 (5 bases). The ends were cut back, 4 bases at V and 5 bases at J, with 14 bases in the middle. Looked up from germline, CDR1 is PRHDT and CDR2 is FYEKMQ (reference sequence). This CDR3 spans 14 amino acids. The CDR3 nucleotides are TGTGCCAGCAGCTCCCGGCAGGGTCGGTATGGCTACACCTTC. Protein: CASSSRQGRYGYTF. The whole variable domain, remainder taken from reference TRBV13 and TRBJ1-2, is AAGVIQSPRHLIKEKRETATLKCYPIPRHDTVYWYQQGPGQDPQFLISFYEKMQSDKGSIPDRFSAQQFSDYHSELNMSSLELGDSALYFCASSSRQGRYGYTFGSGTRLTVV.